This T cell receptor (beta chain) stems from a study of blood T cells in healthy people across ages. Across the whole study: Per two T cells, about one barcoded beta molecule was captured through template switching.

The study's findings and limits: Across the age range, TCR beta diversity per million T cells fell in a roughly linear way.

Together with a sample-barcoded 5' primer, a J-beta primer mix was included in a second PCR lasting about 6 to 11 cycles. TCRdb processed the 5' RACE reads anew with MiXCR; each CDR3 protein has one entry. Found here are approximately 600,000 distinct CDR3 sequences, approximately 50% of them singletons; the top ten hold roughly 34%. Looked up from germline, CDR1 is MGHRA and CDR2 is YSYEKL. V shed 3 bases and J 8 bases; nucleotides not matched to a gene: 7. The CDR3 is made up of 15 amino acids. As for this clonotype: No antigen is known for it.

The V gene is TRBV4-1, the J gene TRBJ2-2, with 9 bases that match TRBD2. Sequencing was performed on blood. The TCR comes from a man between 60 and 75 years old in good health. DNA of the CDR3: TGCGCCAGCAGCCAGAGGGCTAGCGGGGTTGGGGAGCTGTTTTTT. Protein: CASSQRASGVGELFF.